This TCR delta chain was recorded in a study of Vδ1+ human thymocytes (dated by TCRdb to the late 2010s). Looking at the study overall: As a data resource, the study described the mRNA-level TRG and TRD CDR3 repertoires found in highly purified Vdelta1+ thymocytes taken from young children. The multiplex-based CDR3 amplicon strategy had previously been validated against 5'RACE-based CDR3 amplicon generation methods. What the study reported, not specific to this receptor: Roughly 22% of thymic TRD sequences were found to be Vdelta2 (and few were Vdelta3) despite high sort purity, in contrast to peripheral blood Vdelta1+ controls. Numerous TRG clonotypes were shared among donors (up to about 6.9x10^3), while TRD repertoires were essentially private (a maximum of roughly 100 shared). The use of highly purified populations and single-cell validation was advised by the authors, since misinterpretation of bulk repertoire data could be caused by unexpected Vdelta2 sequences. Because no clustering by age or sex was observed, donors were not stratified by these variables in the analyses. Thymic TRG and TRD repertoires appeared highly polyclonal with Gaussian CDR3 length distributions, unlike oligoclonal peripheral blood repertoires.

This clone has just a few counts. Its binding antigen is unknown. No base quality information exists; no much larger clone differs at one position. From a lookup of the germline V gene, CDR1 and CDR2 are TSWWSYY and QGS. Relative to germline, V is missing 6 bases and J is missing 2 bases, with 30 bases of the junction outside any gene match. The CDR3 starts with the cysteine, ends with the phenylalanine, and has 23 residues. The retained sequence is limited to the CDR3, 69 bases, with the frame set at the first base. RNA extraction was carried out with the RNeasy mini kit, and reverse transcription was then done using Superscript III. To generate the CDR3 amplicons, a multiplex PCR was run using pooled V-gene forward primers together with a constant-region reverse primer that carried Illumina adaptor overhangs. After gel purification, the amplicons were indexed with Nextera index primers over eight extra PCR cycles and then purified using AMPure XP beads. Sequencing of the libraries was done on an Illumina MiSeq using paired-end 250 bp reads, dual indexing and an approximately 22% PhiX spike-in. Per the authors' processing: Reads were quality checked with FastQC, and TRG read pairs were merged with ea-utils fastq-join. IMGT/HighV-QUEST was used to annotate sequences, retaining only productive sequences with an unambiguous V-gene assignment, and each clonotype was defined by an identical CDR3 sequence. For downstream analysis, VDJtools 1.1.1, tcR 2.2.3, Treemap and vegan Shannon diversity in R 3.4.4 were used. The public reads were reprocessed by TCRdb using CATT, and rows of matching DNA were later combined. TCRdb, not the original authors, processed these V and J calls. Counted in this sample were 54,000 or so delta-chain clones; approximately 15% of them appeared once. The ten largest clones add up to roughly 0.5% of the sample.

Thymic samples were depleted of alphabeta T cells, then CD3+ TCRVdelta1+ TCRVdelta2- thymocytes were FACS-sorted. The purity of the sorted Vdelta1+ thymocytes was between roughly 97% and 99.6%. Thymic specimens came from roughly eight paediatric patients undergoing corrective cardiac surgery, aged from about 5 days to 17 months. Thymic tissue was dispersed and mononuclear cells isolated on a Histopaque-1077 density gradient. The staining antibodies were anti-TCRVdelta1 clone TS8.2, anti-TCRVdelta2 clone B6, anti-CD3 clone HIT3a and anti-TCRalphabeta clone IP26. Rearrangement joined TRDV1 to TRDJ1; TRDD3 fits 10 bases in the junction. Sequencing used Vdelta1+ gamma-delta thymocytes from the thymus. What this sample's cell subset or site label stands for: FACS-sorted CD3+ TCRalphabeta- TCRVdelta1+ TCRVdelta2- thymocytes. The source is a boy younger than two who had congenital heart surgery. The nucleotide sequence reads TGTGCTCTTGGTGGCTTGACCTCCGTCCTTGAGACTGGGGGATCAACGGGGACCGATAAACTCATCTTT. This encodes CALGGLTSVLETGGSTGTDKLIF.